This passage covers 13 T cell receptor beta chains from one sample sequenced in a study of shared clonotypes between healthy human individuals. This table comes from immunoSEQ multiplex PCR, and its TCRdb copy is limited to in-frame clones, with some not included. The sample comprises about 1.5 million clones, 95% to 99% of which are singletons, and about 0.45% rests with the top ten. Sequencing was done on a sample of naive CD4+ T cells sorted from blood. Described subset: CD45RA+ positively selected. These receptors were taken from a man aged 25 to 40 in good health.

This clone was observed once. The V gene is TRBV9, the J gene TRBJ2-2; 8 positions agree with TRBD2. The CDR3 spans 17 residues. J gave up 5 bases and V 4 bases, and 13 bases lay outside the gene matches. Germline V CDR1 and CDR2: SGDLS, YYNGEE. Written as DNA, the CDR3 is TGTGCCAGCAGCCCCTCGGGGGGGCGGAGCGTTACCGGGGAGCTGTTTTTT. Translating it yields CASSPSGGRSVTGELFF. Combining the CDR3 with reference TRBV9 and TRBJ2-2 gives the whole variable domain DSGVTQTPKHLITATGQRVTLRCSPRSGDLSVYWYQQSLDQGLQFLIQYYNGEERAKGNILERFSAQQFPDLHSELNLSSLELGDSALYFCASSPSGGRSVTGELFFGEGSRLTVL.

V usage is TRBV6-5 and J usage is TRBJ2-7; perhaps TRBD2 as D (5 bases). Between the trimmed V and J ends, which lost 6 bases and 1 base, there was a span of 13 bases. The CDR3 contains 14 residues. Per the germline V gene, CDR1 is MNHEY and CDR2 is SVGAGI. The CDR3 region has the DNA TGTGCCAGCAGCCTACGGGATAGTTCCTACGAGCAGTACTTC. The encoded protein is CASSLRDSSYEQYF.

CDR3 amino acids: CASSSTTGRGYNEQFF. CDR3 nucleotides: TGTGCCAGCAGTTCTACGACAGGGCGTGGATACAATGAGCAGTTCTTC. The V and J genes are TRBV6-5 and TRBJ2-1, with 7 bases fitting TRBD1. Germline V gene sequence: CDR1 MNHEY, CDR2 SVGAGI. J lost 4 bases, V lost 4 bases, and 10 bases had no gene match. This CDR3 is built from 16 residues.

This clone was found once. This chain connects TRBV5-1 to TRBJ2-2; maybe TRBD2 (6 bases). Germline loops: CDR1 SGHRS, CDR2 YFSETQ. The CDR3 sequence is 18 residues long. The ends were cut back, 1 base at V and 4 bases at J, with 20 bases in the middle. The CDR3 sequence is CASSLWGVPQQRTGELFF. CDR3 nucleotides: TGCGCCAGCAGCTTGTGGGGGGTTCCTCAGCAACGCACCGGGGAGCTGTTTTTT. Combining the CDR3 with reference TRBV5-1 and TRBJ2-2 gives the whole variable domain KAGVTQTPRYLIKTRGQQVTLSCSPISGHRSVSWYQQTPGQGLQFLFEYFSETQRNKGNFPGRFSGRQFSNSRSEMNVSTLELGDSALYLCASSLWGVPQQRTGELFFGEGSRLTVL.

The chain uses TRBV27 and TRBJ2-3; D is ambiguous. The ends were cut back, 4 bases at V and 2 bases at J, with 7 bases in the middle. In germline, CDR1 is MNHEY, CDR2 SMNVEV (reference sequence). The CDR3 runs 13 residues. The CDR3 here is CASSSEYTDTQYF. In DNA, the CDR3 is TGTGCCAGCAGTTCGGAGTACACAGATACGCAGTATTTT.

The genes are TRBV9 and TRBJ2-5, with 12 bases lining up with TRBD2. This CDR3 region has 17 residues. CDR1 SGDLS and CDR2 YYNGEE come from the germline V gene. The J segment lost 2 bases and the V segment lost 4 bases, leaving 9 bases of the junction unmatched. The CDR3: CASSRTSGKRGQETQYF. DNA of the CDR3: TGTGCCAGCAGCCGGACTAGCGGGAAGAGGGGGCAAGAGACCCAGTACTTC.

This chain connects TRBV25-1 to TRBJ1-2; no clear D. Germline values: CDR1 MGHDK, CDR2 SYGVNS. The CDR3 loop spans 17 amino acids. V shed 2 bases and J shed 0 bases, with 16 bases lying between them. CDR3 protein: CASSESTPASSNYGYTF. The CDR3 DNA is TGTGCCAGCAGTGAAAGTACCCCCGCCAGTTCTAACTATGGCTACACCTTC.

The chain uses TRBV10-2 and TRBJ1-1, with D unclear. CDR3 size: 12 residues. Trimming left V 5 bases short and J 1 base short, with 5 bases between. CDR1 and CDR2 (germline): WSHSY, SAAADI. The CDR3 region has the DNA TGCGCCAGCAGTAGGGAGAACACTGAAGCTTTCTTT. Protein sequence: CASSRENTEAFF.

This rearrangement joins TRBV28 to TRBJ2-2, with a tentative D call TRBD2 (6 bases). The CDR3 runs 15 residues. The ends were cut back, 6 bases at V and 0 bases at J, with 11 bases in the middle. CDR1 is MDHEN and CDR2 is SYDVKM in the germline V gene. The CDR3 region is CASRTLASNTGELFF. Written as DNA, the CDR3 is TGTGCCAGCAGGACCCTAGCGTCGAACACCGGGGAGCTGTTTTTT.

The chain links TRBV9 to TRBJ1-1; D perhaps matches TRBD1 (5 bases). The germline V and J ends were trimmed by 3 bases and 0 bases, with 12 bases remaining between them. CDR1 is SGDLS, CDR2 YYNGEE, per germline. This CDR3 is built from 15 residues. CDR3 region: CASSAGHLMNTEAFF. DNA for the CDR3: TGTGCCAGCAGCGCCGGACATCTCATGAACACTGAAGCTTTCTTT.

The rearrangement links TRBV7-8 to TRBJ2-7; a possible D gene is TRBD2 (6 bases). Looked up from germline, CDR1 is SGHVS and CDR2 is FQNEAQ. Trimming took 5 bases from V and 1 from J, leaving 12 bases between them. CDR3 length: 14 amino acids. This CDR3 is CASSTPGGSYEQYF. In DNA form, the CDR3 reads TGTGCCAGCAGCACTCCTGGGGGGTCCTACGAGCAGTACTTC.

J is TRBJ2-7 and V is TRBV7-6; D possibly matches TRBD1 or TRBD2 (6 bases each). Per the germline V gene, CDR1 is SGHVS and CDR2 is FNYEAQ. Trimming stripped 2 bases from V and 2 bases from J, with 19 bases between. CDR3 length: 17 residues. CDR3 sequence: CASSLSGWGAATYEQYF. As DNA, the CDR3 is TGTGCCAGCAGCTTAAGCGGATGGGGGGCTGCAACCTACGAGCAGTACTTC.

The J gene is TRBJ2-1, the V gene TRBV5-1, with TRBD2 matching 13 bases. Germline V gene data show CDR1 as SGHRS and CDR2 as YFSETQ. This CDR3 spans 17 amino acids. V lost 1 base and J lost 8; bases outside the gene matches: 9. The CDR3 sequence is CASSLMPRLAGGDEQFF. CDR3 bases: TGCGCCAGCAGCTTGATGCCGAGACTAGCGGGGGGCGATGAGCAGTTCTTC.